The rows below give T cell receptor beta chains drawn from one sample of a study of cytomegalovirus exposure and HLA in healthy donors. Produced via immunoSEQ multiplex PCR; TCRdb's table is partial and in-frame only. The table includes some 150,000 clones, roughly 75% detected once. Sequencing was performed on PBMCs. These receptors were taken from a man in his forties or fifties in good health and CMV-seronegative. Both conserved end residues are part of each CDR3. D genes are given only for firm matches. Expanded clones are given a class, and other clones once, few, many or no size at all.

clone size,D gene,J gene,V gene,CDR3 DNA,CDR3 protein
NA,TRBD1,TRBJ1-4,TRBV10-1,TGCGCCAGCAGTGATCCGGACAGGGGAGAGGAAAAACTGTTTTTT,CASSDPDRGEEKLFF
NA,TRBD2,TRBJ2-3,TRBV7-2,TGTGCCAGCAGTTTACGATCTAGCGGGGTCACAGATACGCAGTATTTT,CASSLRSSGVTDTQYF
NA,NA,TRBJ1-2,TRBV6-1,TGTGCCAGCAGCGCCCGACAGTCTAACTATGGCTACACCTTC,CASSARQSNYGYTF
NA,TRBD1,TRBJ2-5,TRBV5-1,TGCGCCAGCAGCTCACAACAGGGGGCGGTTGGAGAGACCCAGTACTTC,CASSSQQGAVGETQYF
NA,TRBD1,TRBJ2-7,TRBV5-1,TGCGCCAGCAGCCGGGGACAGGGAACCTACGAGCAGTACTTC,CASSRGQGTYEQYF
NA,NA,TRBJ1-4,TRBV5-6,TGTGCCAGCAGCTTGGGCCGGGGGAGACATGAAAAACTGTTTTTT,CASSLGRGRHEKLFF
NA,NA,TRBJ2-1,TRBV19,TGTGCCAGTAGTACCCGGACTGCTTACAATGAGCAGTTCTTC,CASSTRTAYNEQFF
NA,NA,TRBJ2-2,TRBV28,TGTGCCAGCCATTGGGGGGGCTCCACCGGGGAGCTGTTTTTT,CASHWGGSTGELFF
NA,TRBD1,TRBJ1-5,TRBV30,TGTGCCTGGAGTGTTGGGGACAGGGGTCATTTT,CAWSVGDRGHF
NA,NA,TRBJ1-2,TRBV5-6,TGTGCCAGCAGCCCGACGGGGTCGGGTAACTATGGCTACACCTTC,CASSPTGSGNYGYTF
NA,TRBD2,TRBJ2-3,TRBV5-1,TGCGCCAGCAGCATTTATTCTACTAGCGGGGGAACAGATACGCAGTATTTT,CASSIYSTSGGTDTQYF
NA,NA,TRBJ1-2,TRBV21-1,TGTGCCAGCAGCAAAAGGTCAGGGGGCGACCGCAAGACTAACTATGGCTACACCTTC,CASSKRSGGDRKTNYGYTF
many,TRBD1,TRBJ1-2,TRBV2,TGTGCCAGCAGTGCAGGGGGAGGCTACACCTTC,CASSAGGGYTF
NA,TRBD2,TRBJ2-3,TRBV28,TGTGCCAGCAGTTGGGGGGCTAGCGGGGGCCCTCGCACAGATACGCAGTATTTT,CASSWGASGGPRTDTQYF
medium-sized,NA,TRBJ1-1,TRBV28,TGTGCCAGCAGCCAGGAGGTGGACGCTGAAGCTTTCTTT,CASSQEVDAEAFF
NA,NA,TRBJ1-3,TRBV6-5,TGTGCCAGCAGTTCAGGACACCTCTCTGGAAACACCATATATTTT,CASSSGHLSGNTIYF
NA,NA,TRBJ2-5,TRBV7-2,TGTGCCAGCAGCTTAGCGCAGGGAAGGGGTTTGGAGACCCAGTACTTC,CASSLAQGRGLETQYF
NA,NA,TRBJ1-2,TRBV6-5,TGTGCCAGTTTAACAGGAACTAACTATGGCTACACCTTC,CASLTGTNYGYTF
NA,TRBD1,TRBJ1-2,TRBV6-5,TGTGCCGTGAGGACAGGGTATGGCTACACCTTC,CAVRTGYGYTF
NA,NA,TRBJ1-2,TRBV18,TGTGCCAGCTCACCTTTGGCAGGGGATGGCTACACCTTC,CASSPLAGDGYTF
NA,NA,TRBJ2-3,TRBV14,TGTGCCAGCAGCCAGGGGGGAGGAGCAAGAGCAGATACGCAGTATTTT,CASSQGGGARADTQYF
NA,TRBD2,TRBJ2-3,TRBV5-1,TGCGCCAGCAGCCGAGGGATAGCGGGGACCGGAGATACGCAGTATTTT,CASSRGIAGTGDTQYF
once,NA,TRBJ1-2,TRBV7-3,TGTGCCAGCGGGGCCAGGGCCTATGGCTACACCTTC,CASGARAYGYTF
NA,NA,TRBJ1-1,TRBV2,TGTGCCAGCAGGAACCTCGGGAGGACTGAAGCTTTCTTT,CASRNLGRTEAFF
NA,NA,TRBJ1-4,TRBV25-1,TGTGCCAGCAGCTCCCCCGGACAGTTTAATGAAAAACTGTTTTTT,CASSSPGQFNEKLFF
NA,NA,TRBJ1-6,TRBV27,TGTGCCAGCAGTTTATCGTGGCAACATAATTCACCCCTCCACTTT,CASSLSWQHNSPLHF
NA,TRBD2,TRBJ2-3,TRBV7-3,TGTGCCAGCGGGACTAGCGGGGGGAGGACAGATACGCAGTATTTT,CASGTSGGRTDTQYF
few,NA,TRBJ1-5,TRBV27,TGTGCCAGTAGCAGGGTTAGCAATCAGCCCCAGCATTTT,CASSRVSNQPQHF
NA,TRBD1,TRBJ1-4,TRBV19,TGTGCCAGTAGTCCCCGGGACAGGGGGCTGTTAGATGAAAAACTGTTTTTT,CASSPRDRGLLDEKLFF
few,NA,TRBJ1-5,TRBV19,TGTGCCAGTAGGGACACACTCCATAGTGAGCCCCAGCATTTT,CASRDTLHSEPQHF
NA,TRBD1,TRBJ1-1,TRBV11-2,TGTGCCAGCAGCTTAAGAGGGGACAGGCTGAACACTGAAGCTTTCTTT,CASSLRGDRLNTEAFF
NA,NA,TRBJ1-1,TRBV30,TGTGCCTGGAGCCCCTGGAACACTGAAGCTTTCTTT,CAWSPWNTEAFF
NA,NA,TRBJ2-2,TRBV7-9,TGTGCCAGCAGCCCTACAGACAGGTCGAACACCGGGGAGCTGTTTTTT,CASSPTDRSNTGELFF
NA,NA,TRBJ2-5,TRBV9,TGTGCCAGCAGCGTAGTTGACAGCTCAGTAGAGACCCAGTACTTC,CASSVVDSSVETQYF
NA,NA,TRBJ2-6,TRBV7-3,TGTGCCAGCAGCTCCCTAGGGGTGTCTGGGGCCAACGTCCTGACTTTC,CASSSLGVSGANVLTF
few,NA,TRBJ2-2,TRBV28,TGTGCCAGCAGTTATACAGCAACCGGGGAGCTGTTTTTT,CASSYTATGELFF
NA,NA,TRBJ2-3,TRBV6-5,TGTGCCAGCAGTTTCCGGGGGATGGACACAGATACGCAGTATTTT,CASSFRGMDTDTQYF
NA,NA,TRBJ1-1,TRBV20-1,TGCAGTGGGGGGCCTAAGGAAGCTTTCTTT,CSGGPKEAFF
NA,TRBD1,TRBJ2-7,TRBV5-6,TGTGCCAGCAGCCCCAGGGGACAGGGGTCCTACGAGCAGTACTTC,CASSPRGQGSYEQYF
NA,TRBD1,TRBJ1-4,TRBV18,TGTGCCAGCTCACCATTGACAGGGGGTCAGGATGAAAAACTGTTTTTT,CASSPLTGGQDEKLFF
NA,NA,TRBJ2-7,TRBV5-1,TGCGCCAGCAGCTTGCAACCAGTCTCCTACGAGCAGTACTTC,CASSLQPVSYEQYF